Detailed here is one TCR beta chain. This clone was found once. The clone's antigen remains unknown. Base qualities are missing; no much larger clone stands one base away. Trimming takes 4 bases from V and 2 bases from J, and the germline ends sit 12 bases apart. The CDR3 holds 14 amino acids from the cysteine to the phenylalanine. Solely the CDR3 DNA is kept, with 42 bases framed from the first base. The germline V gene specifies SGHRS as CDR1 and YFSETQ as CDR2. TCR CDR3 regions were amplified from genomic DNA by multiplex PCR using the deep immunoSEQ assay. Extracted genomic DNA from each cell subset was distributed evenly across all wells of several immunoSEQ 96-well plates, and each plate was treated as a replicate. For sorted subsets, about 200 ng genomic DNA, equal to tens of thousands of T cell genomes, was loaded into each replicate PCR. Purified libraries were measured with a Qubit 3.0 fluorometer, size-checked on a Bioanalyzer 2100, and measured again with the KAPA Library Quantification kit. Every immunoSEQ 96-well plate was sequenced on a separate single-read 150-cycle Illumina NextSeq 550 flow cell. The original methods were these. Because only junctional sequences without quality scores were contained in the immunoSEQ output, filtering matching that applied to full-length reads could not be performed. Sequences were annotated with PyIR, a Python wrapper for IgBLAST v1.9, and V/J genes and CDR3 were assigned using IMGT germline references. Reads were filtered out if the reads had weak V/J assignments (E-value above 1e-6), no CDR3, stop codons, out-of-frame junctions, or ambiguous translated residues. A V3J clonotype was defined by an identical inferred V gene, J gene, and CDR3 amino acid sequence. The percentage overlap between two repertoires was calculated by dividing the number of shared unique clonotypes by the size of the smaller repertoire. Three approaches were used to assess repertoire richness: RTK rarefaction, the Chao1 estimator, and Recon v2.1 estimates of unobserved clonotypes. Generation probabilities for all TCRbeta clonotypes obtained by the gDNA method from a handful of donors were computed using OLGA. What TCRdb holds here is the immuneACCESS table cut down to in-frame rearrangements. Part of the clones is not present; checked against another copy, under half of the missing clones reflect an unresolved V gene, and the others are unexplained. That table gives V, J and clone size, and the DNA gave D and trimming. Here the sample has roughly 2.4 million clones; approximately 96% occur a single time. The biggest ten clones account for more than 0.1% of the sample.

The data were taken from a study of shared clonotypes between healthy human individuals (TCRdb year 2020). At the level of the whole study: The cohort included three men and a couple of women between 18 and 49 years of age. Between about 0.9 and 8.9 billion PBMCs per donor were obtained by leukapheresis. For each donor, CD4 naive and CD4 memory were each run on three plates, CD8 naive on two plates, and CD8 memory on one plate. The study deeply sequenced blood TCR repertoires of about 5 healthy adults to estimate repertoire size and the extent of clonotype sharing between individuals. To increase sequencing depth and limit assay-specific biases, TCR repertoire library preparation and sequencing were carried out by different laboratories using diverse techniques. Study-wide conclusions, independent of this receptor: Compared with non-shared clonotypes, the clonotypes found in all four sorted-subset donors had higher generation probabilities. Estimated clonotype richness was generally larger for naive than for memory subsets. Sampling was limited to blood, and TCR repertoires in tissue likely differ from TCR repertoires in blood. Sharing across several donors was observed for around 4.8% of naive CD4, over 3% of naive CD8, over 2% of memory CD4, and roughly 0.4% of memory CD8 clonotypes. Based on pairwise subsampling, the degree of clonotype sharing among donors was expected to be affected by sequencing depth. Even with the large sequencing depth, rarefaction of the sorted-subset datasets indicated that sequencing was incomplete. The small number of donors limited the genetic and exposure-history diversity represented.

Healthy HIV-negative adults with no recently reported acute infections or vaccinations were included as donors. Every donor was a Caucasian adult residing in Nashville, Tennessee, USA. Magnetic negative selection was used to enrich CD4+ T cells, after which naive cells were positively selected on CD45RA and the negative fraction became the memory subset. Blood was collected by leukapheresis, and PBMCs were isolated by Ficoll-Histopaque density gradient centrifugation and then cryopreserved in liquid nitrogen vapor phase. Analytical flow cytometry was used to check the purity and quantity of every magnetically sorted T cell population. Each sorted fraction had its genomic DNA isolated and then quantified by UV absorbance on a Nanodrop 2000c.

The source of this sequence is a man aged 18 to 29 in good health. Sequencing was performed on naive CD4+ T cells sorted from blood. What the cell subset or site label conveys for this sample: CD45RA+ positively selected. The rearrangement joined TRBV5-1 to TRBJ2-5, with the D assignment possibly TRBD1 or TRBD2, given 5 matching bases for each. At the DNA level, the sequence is TGCGCCAGCAGCGGGGGACCCTATCAAGAGACCCAGTACTTC. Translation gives CASSGGPYQETQYF.